This entry lists 9 T cell receptor beta chains sequenced from one sample in a study of PD-1 blockade in classical Hodgkin lymphoma. Time point described: cycle 4 day 1 (C4D1), after 6 weeks of nivolumab. Relapse was seen in all patients after autologous stem cell transplantation, and brentuximab vedotin exposure was variable. The data were produced by immunoSEQ multiplex PCR, yet TCRdb's version contains in-frame clones alone and is incomplete. The sample contains about 47,000 clones, over 70% of which appear only once. This specimen consisted of peripheral blood mononuclear cells (PBMCs), obtained before the fourth cycle of nivolumab. All receptors derive from a human donor with classical Hodgkin lymphoma.

The rearrangement joins TRBV11-2 to TRBJ1-1, with D unclear. The germline gives CDR1 SGHAT, CDR2 FQNNGV. The V end lost 5 bases, the J end lost 4 bases, and 11 bases lay between the germline ends. CDR3 length: 13 amino acids. CDR3 sequence reads: CASSTKWGTEAFF. In DNA, the CDR3 is TGTGCCAGCAGCACCAAATGGGGCACTGAAGCTTTCTTT.

This clone was detected only a few times. The genes are TRBV6-1 and TRBJ2-7, with TRBD1 matching over 7 bases. CDR1 is MNHNS, CDR2 SASEGT, per germline. This CDR3 is built from 15 residues. The junction had 12 bases not matched to a gene; V was cut back by 7 bases and J by 3 bases. The DNA of the CDR3 is TGTGCCAGCACCGAATTGGGGACAGTACTCTACGAGCAGTACTTC. Translation gives CASTELGTVLYEQYF.

The chain joins TRBV28 to TRBJ2-7; D unresolved. Germline-derived CDR1 and CDR2 are MDHEN and SYDVKM. CDR3 length: 12 amino acids. Trimming took off 6 bases at V and 1 base at J, with 7 bases between the two ends. In DNA, the CDR3 is TGTGCCAGCAGCCCCGTTTCCTACGAGCAGTACTTC. Its translation is CASSPVSYEQYF.

The chain employs TRBV19 and TRBJ1-4; D not certain. Trimming took off 4 bases at V and 8 bases at J, with 17 bases between the two ends. This CDR3 comprises 15 residues. The germline gives CDR1 LNHDA, CDR2 SQIVND (reference sequence). This chain's CDR3 is CASSTRPSMGEKLFF. The CDR3 DNA follows: TGTGCCAGTAGTACCCGACCTTCAATGGGGGAAAAACTGTTTTTT.

This rearrangement joins TRBV28 to TRBJ1-5, with 7 bases aligning to TRBD1. This CDR3 region has 14 residues. Losses at the gene ends were 4 bases for V and 7 bases for J; bases not matched to a gene: 7. The germline gives CDR1 MDHEN, CDR2 SYDVKM. The CDR3 sequence: CASSSEDRFQPQHF. CDR3 bases: TGTGCCAGCAGTTCCGAGGACAGGTTCCAGCCCCAGCATTTT.

This chain uses TRBV4-3 with TRBJ2-1; TRBD2 is a possible D gene (7 bases). The germline CDR1 and CDR2 sequences are LGHNA and YSLEER. CDR3 length: 16 amino acids. Trimming removed 4 bases at V and 8 bases at J, with 21 bases between. The CDR3 protein is CASSPRGGGPADEQFF. The CDR3 DNA reads TGCGCCAGCAGCCCCCGAGGGGGGGGGCCTGCTGATGAGCAGTTCTTC.

The J gene is TRBJ1-1, the V gene TRBV27; D unresolved. The CDR3 is 12 residues long. The V and J ends lost 1 base and 7 bases respectively, with 7 bases between them. The germline gives CDR1 MNHEY, CDR2 SMNVEV (reference sequence). The CDR3 sequence is CASSLLGNEAFF. The DNA of the CDR3 is TGTGCCAGCAGTTTATTGGGAAATGAAGCTTTCTTT.

This clone was picked up a small number of times. The chain recombines TRBV27 with TRBJ1-6; D possibly corresponds to TRBD1 (6 bases). Germline CDR1 is MNHEY and CDR2 is SMNVEV (reference sequence). The CDR3 is 14 amino acids. V shed 3 bases and J shed 12 bases, with 15 bases lying between them. The CDR3 reads CASSFTLGTQPLHF. CDR3 in DNA: TGTGCCAGCAGTTTTACCCTGGGGACACAACCCCTCCACTTT.

The genes are TRBV7-2 and TRBJ2-7; 8 nucleotides match TRBD1. Germline V gene lookup returns CDR1 SGHTA and CDR2 FQGNSA. The CDR3 has 16 residues. After removal of 5 bases from V and 5 bases from J, the junction contained 14 bases not matched to a gene. CDR3 sequence reads: CASSPPHRTGSHEQYF. The CDR3 DNA reads as TGTGCCAGCAGCCCCCCGCACAGGACAGGGTCCCACGAGCAGTACTTC.